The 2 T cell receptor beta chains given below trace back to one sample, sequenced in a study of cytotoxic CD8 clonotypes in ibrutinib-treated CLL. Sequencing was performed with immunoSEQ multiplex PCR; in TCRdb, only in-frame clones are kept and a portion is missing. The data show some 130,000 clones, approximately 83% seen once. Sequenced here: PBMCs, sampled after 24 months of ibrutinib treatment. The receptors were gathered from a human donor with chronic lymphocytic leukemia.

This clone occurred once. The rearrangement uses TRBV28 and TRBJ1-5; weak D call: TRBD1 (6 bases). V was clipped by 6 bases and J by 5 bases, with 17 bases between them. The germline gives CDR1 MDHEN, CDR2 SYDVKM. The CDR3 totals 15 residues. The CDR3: CASSHQGRHDQPQHF. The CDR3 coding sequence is TGTGCCAGCAGCCATCAGGGGCGGCACGATCAGCCCCAGCATTTT. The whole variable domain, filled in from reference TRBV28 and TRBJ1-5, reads DVKVTQSSRYLVKRTGEKVFLECVQDMDHENMFWYRQDPGLGLRLIYFSYDVKMKEKGDIPEGYSVSREKKERFSLILESASTNQTSMYLCASSHQGRHDQPQHFGDGTRLSIL.

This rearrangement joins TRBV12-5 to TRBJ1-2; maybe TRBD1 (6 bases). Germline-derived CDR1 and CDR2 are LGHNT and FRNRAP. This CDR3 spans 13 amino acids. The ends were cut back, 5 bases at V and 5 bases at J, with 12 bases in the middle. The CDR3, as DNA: TGTGCTAGTGGTGACGACAGGCCATATGGCTACACCTTC. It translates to CASGDDRPYGYTF.